Described below is a single T cell receptor beta chain sequence and its context. A junction boundary mismatches the germline segment, possibly from a read error. The source of the sample is a study of blood T cell repertoires in COVID-19. Study-level background: T cells, B-cell-depleted T cells, or PBMCs supplied cDNA or gDNA.

CDR3 length: 16 residues. Germline loops: CDR1 SSHAT, CDR2 FNYEAQ (reference sequence). Sequencing used immunoSEQ multiplex PCR; TCRdb keeps in-frame clones, though not all of them. The sample comprises some 200,000 clones, more than 70% of which are singletons, and 7.5% to 9.5% rests with the top ten. The sequence derives from a woman in her sixties or seventies with acute or convalescent COVID-19. The genes are TRBV7-7 and TRBJ2-3; TRBD2 aligns across 11 bases. Specimen: peripheral blood. For the CDR3, the DNA is TGTGCTAGCAGCCCCGGACTAGCGGGTGGTACAGATACGCAGTATTTT. Encoded protein: CASSPGLAGGTDTQYF.